Listed below are T cell receptor beta chains from one sample, sequenced in a study of metastatic and nonmetastatic thyroid tumors. TCRdb ran MiXCR on the PCR reads. In the table there are tens of thousands of clones, 20% to 30% of which are singletons. Input material: blood. Receptor source: a female donor with papillary thyroid cancer or a benign thyroid nodule (not recorded which). Some clones in this sample may be carry-over from other donors' samples. Each CDR3 is given without its conserved first and last residue.

length	V	J	CDR3
12	TRBV5-1	TRBJ1-2	ASSLTVGYGGYT
9	TRBV19	TRBJ2-1	ASTGSNEQF
13	TRBV20-1	TRBJ2-3	SARATSGGGDTQY
11	TRBV30	TRBJ2-3	ATRTSETDTQY
12	TRBV7-3	TRBJ2-2	ASTSSSLTGELF
17	TRBV4-1	TRBJ2-5	ASSHPGLAGGPNQETQY
10	TRBV30	TRBJ1-3	AWSVGGNTIY
13	TRBV7-9	TRBJ2-5	ASSKYQGDQETQY
12	TRBV6-1	TRBJ1-2	ASSDIGASAGYT
14	TRBV6-1	TRBJ1-4	ASSDGGRATNEKLF
14	TRBV4-3	TRBJ2-7	ASSQDWPGSSYEQY
12	TRBV12-5	TRBJ2-7	ASAPGGATYEQY
10	TRBV6-1	TRBJ2-7	ASSPPLGEQY
14	TRBV10-2	TRBJ2-6	ASTDSRVSGANVLT
12	TRBV19	TRBJ1-5	ASSIVASNQPQH
12	TRBV19	TRBJ2-1	ASRMDGSYNEQF
13	TRBV10-3	TRBJ2-2	AISWHLGGTGELF
11	TRBV10-3	TRBJ2-4	ATEGEGKNIQY
12	TRBV6-2/TRBV6-3	TRBJ2-7	ASSSGSRPYEQY
11	TRBV11-2	TRBJ2-1	ASSFYSYNEQF
15	TRBV20-1	TRBJ2-3	SARAGHGERLTDTQY
11	TRBV2	TRBJ1-1	ASSEPVNTEAF
10	TRBV2	TRBJ2-3	ASSSGTDTQY
14	TRBV9	TRBJ2-1	ASSAQTGTSANEQF
13	TRBV4-2	TRBJ2-3	ASSQGSGDTDTQY
13	TRBV18	TRBJ2-3	ASSPTQGYTDTQY
11	TRBV6-1	TRBJ1-5	ASSPTGNQPQH
13	TRBV6-1	TRBJ2-2	ASSETSGNTGELF
13	TRBV15	TRBJ2-5	ATSRVAGGGETQY
13	TRBV12-3/TRBV12-4	TRBJ1-1	ASSLVSVITPEAF
13	TRBV30	TRBJ2-4	AWSVSGRAGNIQY
16	TRBV7-6	TRBJ2-2	ASSLRGTGGSSTGELF
10	TRBV5-6	TRBJ1-1	ASSSTAGEAF
11	TRBV19	TRBJ1-5	ASSFRGDQPQH
15	TRBV4-2	TRBJ2-7	ASSQKRSSGSAYEQY
18	TRBV6-1	TRBJ2-3	ASSEGGASGRAMSTDTQY
13	TRBV12-3/TRBV12-4	TRBJ2-2	ASSPGDRGAGELF
10	TRBV3-1	TRBJ2-1	ASIQSRDDQF
13	TRBV6-1	TRBJ2-7	VSSIKAGEMSEQY
12	TRBV20-1	TRBJ1-2	SASYTGWDAGYT
14	TRBV6-1	TRBJ2-7	ASRTSGRPVFHEQY
12	TRBV14	TRBJ2-2	ASSLDRLTGELF
11	TRBV19	TRBJ1-5	ASSSEFNQPQH
13	TRBV12-3/TRBV12-4	TRBJ1-1	ASSRGGAIHTEAF
11	TRBV29-1	TRBJ1-2	SADRGSNYGYT
11	TRBV6-1	TRBJ1-1	ASTDRGFTEAF
10	TRBV4-1	TRBJ2-5	ASSKIGETQH
15	TRBV7-6	TRBJ1-3	ASSLGPVPGSGNTIY
11	TRBV5-1	TRBJ1-1	ASSLMGATEAF
11	TRBV20-1	TRBJ2-2	SARPDSFVELF
12	TRBV5-1	TRBJ2-1	ASSAGQSYNEQF
12	TRBV18	TRBJ2-7	ASSPGSELSEQY
16	TRBV3-1	TRBJ1-4	ASSQDRGTGLANEKLF
11	TRBV6-1	TRBJ2-3	ASSVEESDTQY
9	TRBV2	TRBJ1-1	ASSLTGGNL